The 11 T cell receptor beta chains below come from one sample, sequenced in a study of T cell changes during pregnancy in multiple sclerosis. Repertoires were generated with immunoSEQ multiplex PCR, while TCRdb's copy carries only in-frame clones and drops some. Counted here are tens of thousands of clones, 75% to 90% occurring once; the ten biggest clones make up about 5.8%. The source was CD8+ T cells from peripheral blood mononuclear cells, collected in the second trimester of pregnancy. Receptors were obtained from a female donor with multiple sclerosis, enrolled in a pregnancy study.

The CDR3 DNA is TGTGCCAGCAGCTTGGACAGGGCGCTAGAGACTGAAGCTTTCTTT. Amino acid sequence: CASSLDRALETEAFF. This rearrangement joins TRBV5-6 to TRBJ1-1; TRBD1 is a possible D gene (6 bases). Germline V gene lookup returns CDR1 SGHDT and CDR2 YYEEEE. This CDR3 is built from 15 residues. Trimming pared 0 bases from V and 5 bases from J, leaving 14 bases between. Supplemented by reference TRBV5-6 and TRBJ1-1, the full variable domain reads DAGVTQSPTHLIKTRGQQVTLRCSPKSGHDTVSWYQQALGQGPQFIFQYYEEEERQRGNFPDRFSGHQFPNYSSELNVNALLLGDSALYLCASSLDRALETEAFFGQGTRLTVV.

A note on this clone: Given a much more abundant clone one base away, this may be a read error. This sequence joins TRBV6-4 and TRBJ2-3; possibly TRBD1 for D (6 bases). This CDR3 is built from 13 residues. CDR1 is MRHNA and CDR2 is SNTAGT in the germline V gene. The CDR3 region is CVSSATGTDTQYF. CDR3 nucleotide sequence: TGTGTCAGCAGTGCCACAGGGACAGATACGCAGTATTTT.

In this sample, this clone turned up once. V and J are TRBV12-5 and TRBJ2-1; 7 positions match TRBD1. The V gene end was trimmed by 7 bases and the J gene end by 0 bases; junction bases not matched to a gene: 6. The germline V gene encodes CDR1 LGHNT and CDR2 FRNRAP. The CDR3 contains 15 residues. The CDR3 coding sequence is TGTGCTAGTGAAGATTCAGGGGGCTCCTACAATGAGCAGTTCTTC. Amino acid sequence: CASEDSGGSYNEQFF.

This clone came up once. V usage is TRBV2 and J usage is TRBJ2-7; D gene ambiguous. Germline lookup yields CDR1 SNHLY and CDR2 FYNNEI. The CDR3 has 12 amino acids. Trimming took off 4 bases at V and 2 bases at J, with 6 bases between the two ends. The DNA for the CDR3 is TGTGCCAGCAGTGGACTTACCTACGAGCAGTACTTC. It yields the protein CASSGLTYEQYF.

This clone was counted only a few times. The CDR3 loop is CASSHRTGSNYGYTF. Here the CDR3 DNA reads TGCGCCAGCAGCCACCGGACAGGGAGTAACTATGGCTACACCTTC. The gene calls are TRBV5-1 and TRBJ1-2, with 8 bases aligning to TRBD1. After removal of 4 bases from V and 1 base from J, the junction contained 6 bases not matched to a gene. This CDR3 is built from 15 residues. Germline assignment: CDR1 SGHRS and CDR2 YFSETQ. The variable domain in full, with the rest retrieved from reference TRBV5-1 and TRBJ1-2, is KAGVTQTPRYLIKTRGQQVTLSCSPISGHRSVSWYQQTPGQGLQFLFEYFSETQRNKGNFPGRFSGRQFSNSRSEMNVSTLELGDSALYLCASSHRTGSNYGYTFGSGTRLTVV.

V usage is TRBV19 and J usage is TRBJ1-1; D is undetermined. The germline V and J ends were trimmed by 1 base and 8 bases, with 8 bases remaining between them. This CDR3 region has 12 residues. Germline values: CDR1 LNHDA, CDR2 SQIVND (reference sequence). The CDR3 nucleotides are TGTGCCAGTAGTATAGGTCCGGAGGAAGCTTTCTTT. Residues: CASSIGPEEAFF.

This sequence joins TRBV29-1 and TRBJ2-7, with D possibly TRBD1 on 6 matching bases. The CDR3 consists of 12 residues. Trimming left V 7 bases short and J 2 bases short, with 12 bases between. CDR1 is SQVTM and CDR2 is ANQGSEA in the germline V gene. This chain's CDR3 is CSAGTPAYEQYF. DNA of the CDR3: TGCAGCGCCGGGACACCCGCCTACGAGCAGTACTTC.

The chain uses TRBV7-9 and TRBJ2-2; the D gene is possibly TRBD1 (6 bases). The CDR3 loop spans 15 amino acids. V lost 4 bases and J lost 3, with 12 bases in between. The V gene's germline CDR1 is SEHNR and CDR2 FQNEAQ (reference sequence). CDR3 sequence reads: CASSYDSGDTGELFF. The CDR3 nucleotides read TGTGCCAGCAGCTACGACTCAGGGGACACCGGGGAGCTGTTTTTT. Complete variable domain (other parts from reference TRBV7-9 and TRBJ2-2): DTGVSQNPRHKITKRGQNVTFRCDPISEHNRLYWYRQTLGQGPEFLTYFQNEAQLEKSRLLSDRFSAERPKGSFSTLEIQRTEQGDSAMYLCASSYDSGDTGELFFGEGSRLTVL.

The CDR3 nucleotides read TGTGCCAGCAGCCCGGGACTCGGCACCTACGAGCAGTACTTC. Amino acid sequence: CASSPGLGTYEQYF. The chain carries TRBV6-5 and TRBJ2-7, with D possibly being TRBD2 (6 bases). The CDR3 contains 14 residues. CDR1 and CDR2 from the germline V gene are MNHEY and SVGAGI. V dropped 6 bases and J dropped 2 bases, with 14 bases sitting between them.

This chain links TRBV10-3 with TRBJ2-1; tentative D call: TRBD2 (6 bases). The length of the CDR3 is 13 residues. With 6 bases removed from V and 3 bases from J, the gap between germline ends came to 9 bases. Germline assignment: CDR1 ENHRY and CDR2 SYGVKD. The CDR3 sequence: CAIRDSGYNEQFF. The CDR3 DNA is TGTGCCATCAGGGATAGCGGCTACAATGAGCAGTTCTTC.

In DNA form, the CDR3 reads TGTGCCAGCACCCTTCTAGCGGGAGCCACCGGGGAGCTGTTTTTT. Translation gives CASTLLAGATGELFF. The chain has TRBV19 and TRBJ2-2; 10 bases are a match to TRBD2. CDR1 is LNHDA and CDR2 is SQIVND in the germline V gene (reference sequence). There are 15 residues in the CDR3. Trimming cost V 9 bases and J 4 bases; bases outside gene matches: 8.